This T cell receptor (beta chain) was sequenced for a study of T cells expressing NK-cell markers. Study-level information: Among the eight sequenced donors, seven tested HCMV-seropositive and one tested seronegative.

TCRdb reprocessed the 5' RACE reads and keeps a single row for each CDR3 protein, giving no DNA. The sample totals roughly 390,000 distinct CDR3 sequences. Germline V gene sequence: CDR1 SNHLY, CDR2 FYNNEI. This CDR3 spans 15 amino acids. The source of this sequence is a woman aged 45 to 65 in good health. Sequencing was performed on blood T cells: a sorted CD56 or NKG2C T cell subset, CD4+ or CD8+ T cells, or bulk PBMC T cells (not recorded which). The chain uses TRBV2 and TRBJ2-1; TCRdb's D call, TRBD2, is unchecked because there is no DNA. This chain's CDR3 is CASRTLAGGPHEQFF.